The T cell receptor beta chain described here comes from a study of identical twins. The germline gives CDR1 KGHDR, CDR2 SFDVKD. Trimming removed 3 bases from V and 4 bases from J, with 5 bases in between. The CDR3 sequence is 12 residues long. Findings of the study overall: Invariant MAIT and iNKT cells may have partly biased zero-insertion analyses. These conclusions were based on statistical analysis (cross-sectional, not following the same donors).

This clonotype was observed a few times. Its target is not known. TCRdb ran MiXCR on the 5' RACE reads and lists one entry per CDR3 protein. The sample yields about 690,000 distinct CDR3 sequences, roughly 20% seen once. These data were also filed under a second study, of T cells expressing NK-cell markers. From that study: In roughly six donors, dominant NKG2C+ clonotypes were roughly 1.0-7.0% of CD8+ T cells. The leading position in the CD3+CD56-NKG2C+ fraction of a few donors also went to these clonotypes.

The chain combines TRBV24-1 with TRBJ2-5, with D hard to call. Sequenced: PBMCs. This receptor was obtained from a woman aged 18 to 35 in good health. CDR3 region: CATSDGGETQYF. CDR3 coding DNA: TGTGCCACCAGTGATGGCGGAGAGACCCAGTACTTC.